This TCR beta chain comes out of a study of post-analysis software for immune sequencing data. Regarding the study as a whole: A significant reduction in normalized Chao1 diversity was observed in multiple sclerosis patients versus controls. Patients showed TRBV5-6, TRBV5-1 and TRBV20-1 among five TRBV segments more frequent than in controls.

The CDR3 covers 14 residues. V gave up 4 bases and J gave up 5 bases; unmatched junction bases: 2. From germline, CDR1 is SGHDT and CDR2 YYEEEE. Prepared TCR beta cDNA libraries contained unique molecular identifiers. TCRdb recomputed calls from the PCR reads with MiXCR, one row per CDR3 protein. This table has fewer than 700,000 distinct CDR3 sequences, 44% appearing once. Worth noting for this clonotype: Its antigen remains unknown.

The sequencing sample was made of blood. The chain combines TRBV5-6 with TRBJ2-1; 11 bases fit TRBD2. The receptor's source is a girl under 18 with multiple sclerosis. The CDR3 reads CASSEGLADNEQFF. The DNA for the CDR3 is TGTGCCAGCAGCGAGGGACTAGCGGACAATGAGCAGTTCTTC.